This T cell receptor beta chain was observed in a study of OX40 agonist ivuxolimab in advanced cancers. Overall study findings and caveats: CD8+ T cells were the subset that, on average, had more expanded clones than CD4+.

About this clone: Its matching antigen is unknown.

Unmatched junction bases numbered 10, after V lost 5 bases and J lost 7 bases. CDR3 length equals 15 residues. Germline assignment: CDR1 SGHTA and CDR2 FQGNSA. TCRdb keeps only in-frame clones here, not all; method: immunoSEQ multiplex PCR. Of tens of thousands of clones listed, around 86% are singletons. The sample was CD4+ or CD8+ T cells sorted from blood, taken in a trial of the OX40 agonist ivuxolimab. This rearrangement joins TRBV7-2 to TRBJ2-3; 9 bases line up with TRBD1. This receptor was taken from an adult with an advanced solid tumor such as melanoma, head and neck, liver or kidney cancer. The CDR3 protein is CASSTRDRVVNTQYF. The CDR3 DNA is TGTGCCAGCAGCACACGGGACAGGGTAGTAAATACGCAGTATTTT.